This TCR beta chain appears in the sequencing data of a study of T cell changes during pregnancy in multiple sclerosis. Some clones are missing from TCRdb's copy, which holds only in-frame ones; the method was immunoSEQ multiplex PCR. The sample contains some 110,000 clones, 80% to 95% of which appear only once. CDR1 is SGHRS, CDR2 YFSETQ, per germline. V dropped 4 bases and J dropped 0; count of bases not matched to a gene: 9. The CDR3 sequence is 18 residues long. This material consisted of peripheral blood, taken in the third trimester of pregnancy. The source of this sequence is a female donor with multiple sclerosis, enrolled in a pregnancy study. The chain employs TRBV5-1 and TRBJ2-1, with TRBD2 identical over 11 bases. This CDR3 reads CASSPLAGGASSYNEQFF. For the CDR3, the DNA is TGCGCCAGCAGCCCCCTAGCGGGGGGCGCGAGCTCCTACAATGAGCAGTTCTTC.